These 19 T cell receptor beta chains originate from one sample sequenced in a study of blood T cells in healthy people across ages. The use of a sample-barcoded 5' primer and a J-beta primer mix characterized a second PCR of about 7 to 12 cycles. TCRdb used MiXCR to reprocess the 5' RACE reads, holding one entry per CDR3 protein. The data contain about 1,500,000 distinct CDR3 sequences, 42% of them singletons. Input material: blood. The receptor set was obtained from a woman under 30 in good health.

This clonotype was counted between two and nine times. The chain employs TRBV30 and TRBJ2-5, with D possibly TRBD1 on 5 matching bases. V was clipped by 5 bases and J by 1 base, with 11 bases between them. This CDR3 region has 13 residues. Germline loops: CDR1 GTSNPN, CDR2 SVGIG (reference sequence). The CDR3, as DNA: TGTGCCTGGGCATCAGGGCTCCAAGAGACCCAGTACTTC. Translating gives CAWASGLQETQYF.

This clonotype was seen a few times. The chain recombines TRBV30 with TRBJ1-6, with D uncertain. The V end lost 0 bases, the J end lost 7 bases, and 7 bases lay between the germline ends. There are 13 residues in the CDR3. CDR1 is GTSNPN and CDR2 is SVGIG in the germline V gene (reference sequence). The CDR3: CAWSVEANSPLHF. For the CDR3, the DNA is TGTGCCTGGAGTGTAGAAGCGAATTCACCCCTCCACTTT. Together with reference TRBV30 and TRBJ1-6, the CDR3 gives the full variable domain: SQTIHQWPATLVQPVGSPLSLECTVEGTSNPNLYWYRQAAGRGLQLLFYSVGIGQISSEVPQNLSASRPQDRQFILSSKKLLLSDSGFYLCAWSVEANSPLHFGNGTRLTVT.

This clonotype was counted at least ten times. The chain is built from TRBV20-1 and TRBJ2-7; TRBD2 is a possible D gene (5 bases). CDR3 size: 12 residues. Trimming removed 3 bases from V and 4 bases from J, with 10 bases in between. Germline V gene data show CDR1 as DFQATT and CDR2 as SNEGSKA (reference sequence). The CDR3 nucleotides are TGCAGTGCTAGCTCTAGCAAATACGAGCAGTACTTC. This sequence encodes CSASSSKYEQYF.

This chain uses TRBV7-9 with TRBJ2-1; the match to TRBD2 covers 10 bases. Germline CDR1 and CDR2: SEHNR and FQNEAQ (reference sequence). This CDR3 has 13 amino acids. After removal of 9 bases from V and 15 bases from J, the junction contained 14 bases not matched to a gene. The CDR3 here is CASRLAGAPEAFF. DNA for the CDR3: TGTGCCAGTCGTCTAGCGGGAGCCCCAGAAGCGTTCTTC.

This clonotype came up a few times. The gene calls are TRBV6-6 and TRBJ2-7; TRBD1 matches at 7 bases. The length of the CDR3 is 14 residues. V was pared by 10 bases and J by 2 bases, with 11 bases of the junction left unmatched. Germline-derived CDR1 and CDR2 are MNHNY and SVGAGI (reference sequence). The CDR3, as DNA: TGTGCCACCTCTCTTGCAGGGGGTGCCTACGAGCAGTACTTC. Its translation is CATSLAGGAYEQYF.

In its sample, this clonotype was seen a few times. V usage is TRBV3-1 and J usage is TRBJ1-2, with D perhaps TRBD1 (6 bases). This CDR3 comprises 17 residues. V was clipped by 0 bases and J by 4 bases, with 18 bases between them. Germline V gene lookup returns CDR1 LGHDT and CDR2 YNNKEL (reference sequence). The CDR3 bases are TGTGCCAGCAGCCAAGATCGGGGGCAGGGGCTAATCTATGGCTACACCTTC. Translation gives CASSQDRGQGLIYGYTF.

Comment on this clonotype: Just one base apart from a much larger clone, this may be a read error. The rearrangement uses TRBV27 and TRBJ2-5, with 7 positions matching TRBD2. The end of the DNA fits TRBJ2-1 better, so the J call may be wrong. CDR3 length equals 15 residues. Germline V gene data show CDR1 as MNHEY and CDR2 as SMNVEV (reference sequence). The CDR3 bases are TGTGCCAGCAGTTTACTTGCTAGCGGACAAGAGACCCAGTTCTTC. It yields the protein CASSLLASGQETQFF.

The chain joins TRBV2 to TRBJ1-2; 7 bases align to TRBD1. V was clipped by 5 bases and J by 8 bases; unmatched bases: 14. Germline CDR1 is SNHLY and CDR2 is FYNNEI. This CDR3 comprises 15 residues. CDR3 residues: CASSPGTVSPGGYTF. Here the CDR3 DNA reads TGTGCCAGCAGTCCCGGGACAGTGTCCCCAGGAGGCTACACCTTC.

The chain is built from TRBV9 and TRBJ2-1; D gene uncertain. Per the germline V gene, CDR1 is SGDLS and CDR2 is YYNGEE. V lost 0 bases, J lost 6 bases, and 7 bases lay in between. This CDR3 contains 13 residues. The CDR3 DNA sequence: TGTGCCAGCAGCGTAGTCCCTTTCAATGAGCAGTTCTTC. Translation: CASSVVPFNEQFF.

This clonotype appeared a few times. This chain uses TRBV20-1 with TRBJ2-1; TRBD2 matches at 8 bases. CDR3 length: 14 amino acids. CDR1 is DFQATT and CDR2 is SNEGSKA in the germline V gene (reference sequence). V was pared by 3 bases and J by 8 bases, with 9 bases of the junction left unmatched. The CDR3 bases are TGCAGTGCTAGGAAAATAGCGGGGTTCTATGAGCAGTTCTTC. Amino acids: CSARKIAGFYEQFF.

DNA of the CDR3: TGTGCCAGCAGTTCTAGCGGGGGGGCGGCAGAGACCCAGTACTTC. This encodes CASSSSGGAAETQYF. The chain has TRBV28 and TRBJ2-5; 12 bases are a match to TRBD2. The CDR3 totals 15 residues. Germline V gives CDR1 MDHEN, CDR2 SYDVKM. The V and J ends lost 4 bases and 4 bases, in that order; junction bases with no gene match: 4.

The chain combines TRBV7-9 with TRBJ2-1; 9 positions match TRBD2. The length of the CDR3 is 16 residues. The V and J ends lost 2 bases and 6 bases, in that order; junction bases with no gene match: 8. Germline CDR1 SEHNR, CDR2 FQNEAQ (reference sequence). Here the CDR3 DNA reads TGTGCCAGCAGCTTAAGCGGGGGGTGGGGGACCAATGAGCAGTTCTTC. This sequence encodes CASSLSGGWGTNEQFF.

The rearrangement joins TRBV6-6 to TRBJ2-5; a possible D gene is TRBD2 (6 bases). Germline V lookup: CDR1 MNHNY, CDR2 SVGAGI (reference sequence). Trimming pared 5 bases from V and 1 base from J, leaving 14 bases between. CDR3 length: 15 amino acids. The DNA for the CDR3 is TGTGCCAGCAGTAACGCTGTAGCGGTCCAAGAGACCCAGTACTTC. As protein: CASSNAVAVQETQYF.

The V call is TRBV14, the J call TRBJ2-3, with no clear D. Germline V gene sequence: CDR1 SGHDN, CDR2 FVKESK. Trimming removed 3 bases from V and 4 bases from J, with 17 bases in between. The CDR3 covers 16 residues. CDR3 amino acids: CASSHGLSIRPDTQYF. CDR3 nucleotides: TGTGCCAGCAGCCACGGGTTGTCAATAAGGCCAGATACGCAGTATTTT.

The chain employs TRBV9 and TRBJ2-1; TRBD2 aligns across 7 bases. Trimming removed 4 bases from V and 7 bases from J; junction bases left unmatched: 8. There are 14 residues in the CDR3. The germline CDR1 and CDR2 sequences are SGDLS and YYNGEE. As DNA, the CDR3 is TGTGCCAGCAGCCCCCCGGGGGGAGTGAATGAGCAGTTCTTC. The encoded protein is CASSPPGGVNEQFF.

This clonotype was seen only a few times. The chain has TRBV12-3 or TRBV12-4 and TRBJ1-1, with 7 bases aligning to TRBD1. This CDR3 region has 14 residues. Germline trimming cut 6 bases from V and 6 bases from J; bases unmatched to any gene: 10. The CDR3 loop is CASSLQGRVPEAFF. As DNA, the CDR3 is TGTGCCAGCAGCCTACAGGGGCGGGTACCTGAAGCTTTCTTT.

The V gene is TRBV7-8, the J gene TRBJ2-7, with TRBD1 identical over 9 bases. Losses at the gene ends were 5 bases for V and 2 bases for J; bases not matched to a gene: 10. Germline lookup yields CDR1 SGHVS and CDR2 FQNEAQ. The CDR3 is 16 residues long. DNA of the CDR3: TGTGCCAGCAGCGACTACAGGGGGCCGGATCCCTACGAGCAGTACTTC. Encoded protein: CASSDYRGPDPYEQYF.

About this clonotype itself: A much larger clone sits a single nucleotide away, making a read error possible. V is TRBV10-1 and J is TRBJ2-1; D is possibly TRBD2 (6 bases). V was pared by 0 bases and J by 9 bases, with 9 bases between. This CDR3 comprises 13 residues. Germline-derived CDR1 and CDR2 are WNHNN and SYGVQD (reference sequence). The CDR3 sequence: CASSESGGCEQFF. The CDR3 bases are TGCGCCAGCAGTGAGTCGGGAGGATGTGAGCAGTTCTTC.

The CDR3 region is CASSPTADRGWKGQTDTQYF. In DNA, the CDR3 is TGTGCCAGCAGCCCGACCGCGGACAGGGGGTGGAAAGGACAAACAGATACGCAGTATTTT. The chain uses TRBV11-2 and TRBJ2-3, with TRBD1 identical over 10 bases. J gave up 3 bases and V 5 bases, and 20 bases lay outside the gene matches. Per the germline V gene, CDR1 is SGHAT and CDR2 is FQNNGV. The CDR3 has 20 residues.